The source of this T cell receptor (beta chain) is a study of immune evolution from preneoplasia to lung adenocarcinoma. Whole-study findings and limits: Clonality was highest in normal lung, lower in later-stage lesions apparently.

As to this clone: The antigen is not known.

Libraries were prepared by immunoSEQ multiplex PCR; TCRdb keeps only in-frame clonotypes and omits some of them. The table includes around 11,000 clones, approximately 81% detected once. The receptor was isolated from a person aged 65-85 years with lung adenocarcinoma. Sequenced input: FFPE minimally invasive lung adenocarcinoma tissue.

The CDR3, as DNA: TGTGCCAGCAGAGTTACATGGACCCACGAGCAGTACTTC. Its translation: CASRVTWTHEQYF. The genes are TRBV6-5 and TRBJ2-7; no reliable D call. The CDR3 is made up of 13 amino acids. Per germline, CDR1 MNHEY and CDR2 SVGAGI. V was clipped by 6 bases and J by 5 bases, with 14 bases between them.